A selection of T cell receptor beta chains follows, all from one sample in a study of T cell changes during pregnancy in multiple sclerosis. Some clones are missing from TCRdb's copy, which holds only in-frame ones; the method was immunoSEQ multiplex PCR. The sample carries about 40,000 clones, about 89% recorded once. The sample consisted of CD4+ T cells from peripheral blood mononuclear cells, taken in the first trimester of pregnancy. The receptors originated from a female donor with multiple sclerosis, enrolled in a pregnancy study. The CDR3 runs from the conserved cysteine through the conserved F or W. A D gene is named only where the DNA matches it firmly. Size is omitted from some rows. Given values are once, few, many or a class for expanded clones.

v_call: TRBV12-5; d_call: TRBD1; j_call: TRBJ2-2; clone_size: -; cdr3_nt: TGTGCTAGTGGTTCCCGGGACAGCCTGCCCACCGGGGAGCTGTTTTTT; cdr3_aa: CASGSRDSLPTGELFF
v_call: TRBV19; d_call: TRBD1; j_call: TRBJ2-7; clone_size: medium-sized; cdr3_nt: TGTGCCAGTAGCCCCGAGGGCGGGACAGGGGGCTGGGACGAGCAGTACTTC; cdr3_aa: CASSPEGGTGGWDEQYF
v_call: TRBV19; d_call: -; j_call: TRBJ1-1; clone_size: few; cdr3_nt: TGTGCCAGTAGTGGTGGTACCTATGCCGCTGAAGCTTTCTTT; cdr3_aa: CASSGGTYAAEAFF
v_call: TRBV19; d_call: -; j_call: TRBJ1-2; clone_size: -; cdr3_nt: TGTGCCAGTAACAGGAGGGACTATGGCTACACCTTC; cdr3_aa: CASNRRDYGYTF
v_call: TRBV15; d_call: -; j_call: TRBJ2-3; clone_size: -; cdr3_nt: TGTGCCACCAGCAGGGGCAGGGAAAGTCTTGATACGCAGTATTTT; cdr3_aa: CATSRGRESLDTQYF
v_call: TRBV28; d_call: -; j_call: TRBJ1-1; clone_size: once; cdr3_nt: TGTGCCAGCAACCCTGGGTCCGAGGGTGGGATTGAAGCTTTCTTT; cdr3_aa: CASNPGSEGGIEAFF
v_call: TRBV27; d_call: -; j_call: TRBJ2-7; clone_size: -; cdr3_nt: TGTGCCAGCAGTTTACGGGGGGCGCACGAGCAGTACTTC; cdr3_aa: CASSLRGAHEQYF
v_call: TRBV7-2; d_call: -; j_call: TRBJ1-2; clone_size: -; cdr3_nt: TGTGCCAGCAGCTTAGAGTGGCAGGACTATGGCTACACCTTC; cdr3_aa: CASSLEWQDYGYTF
v_call: TRBV29-1; d_call: -; j_call: TRBJ2-5; clone_size: -; cdr3_nt: TGCAGCGCAGAGGTGCAGGGTGTGGAGACCCAGTACTTC; cdr3_aa: CSAEVQGVETQYF
v_call: TRBV7-9; d_call: -; j_call: TRBJ1-1; clone_size: -; cdr3_nt: TGTGCCAGCAGCTTAAACCTTCGGGAGAACACTGAAGCTTTCTTT; cdr3_aa: CASSLNLRENTEAFF
v_call: TRBV10-3; d_call: TRBD1; j_call: TRBJ1-1; clone_size: -; cdr3_nt: TGTGCCATCAGGCGACAGGGGATGAACACTGAAGCTTTCTTT; cdr3_aa: CAIRRQGMNTEAFF
v_call: TRBV30; d_call: TRBD1; j_call: TRBJ1-6; clone_size: -; cdr3_nt: TGTGCCTGGCGGATTAGGGGACAGCTAAATTCACCCCTCCACTTT; cdr3_aa: CAWRIRGQLNSPLHF
v_call: TRBV5-1; d_call: -; j_call: TRBJ2-3; clone_size: once; cdr3_nt: TGCGCCAGCAGCTTGATTCAAACTAGCACAGATACGCAGTATTTT; cdr3_aa: CASSLIQTSTDTQYF
v_call: TRBV7-2; d_call: TRBD2; j_call: TRBJ2-1; clone_size: -; cdr3_nt: TGTGCCAGCAGCTTACCCTGGTCTAGCGGAAACAATGAGCAGTTCTTC; cdr3_aa: CASSLPWSSGNNEQFF
v_call: TRBV5-6; d_call: TRBD2; j_call: TRBJ2-5; clone_size: -; cdr3_nt: TGTGCCAGCAGCCTCGCGGGAGTTCGAGAGACCCAGTACTTC; cdr3_aa: CASSLAGVRETQYF
v_call: TRBV18; d_call: -; j_call: TRBJ2-1; clone_size: -; cdr3_nt: TGTGCCAGCTCACCTATCCTTACAGGTGGCTCCTACAATGAGCAGTTCTTC; cdr3_aa: CASSPILTGGSYNEQFF
v_call: TRBV9; d_call: -; j_call: TRBJ2-2; clone_size: -; cdr3_nt: TGTGCCAGCAGCGGAGGATGGACCGGGGAGCTGTTTTTT; cdr3_aa: CASSGGWTGELFF